This TCR beta chain was found in a study of T-cell memory formation after mild COVID-19. The 5'RACE method, run with constant-segment primers, produced TCR alpha and TCR beta cDNA libraries (carrying sample barcodes and UMIs). One entry per CDR3 protein results from TCRdb running MiXCR on the 5' RACE reads. Among around 320,000 distinct CDR3 sequences listed, approximately 19% were seen once. This clonotype was seen a few times. The TCR originated in a man between 18 and 29 years old who had mild COVID-19 (a few samples of this study predate the infection). Cell type and time point are not known. Sequenced sample: PBMCs or a T cell subset sorted from them (not recorded which).

The CDR3 protein is CASSYLPGQGGYQPQHF. The CDR3 nucleotides read TGTGCCAGCAGTTACCTACCGGGACAGGGCGGTTATCAGCCCCAGCATTTT. The chain has TRBV6-2 or TRBV6-3 and TRBJ1-5, with TRBD1 identical over 9 bases. Germline values: CDR1 MNHEY, CDR2 SVGEGT. V lost 2 bases and J lost 5; bases outside the gene matches: 10. The CDR3 extends over 17 amino acids.